Below are 28 T cell receptor beta chains sequenced from a single sample in a study of T cell responses to AZD1222 COVID-19 vaccine. The method was immunoSEQ multiplex PCR; TCRdb's version includes in-frame clones alone and lacks a portion of them. This sample has more than 60,000 clones, with around 80% found just once. Source: peripheral blood, taken on day 0 of AZD1222 vaccination. These receptors were taken from an adult in good health.

The chain uses TRBV7-2 and TRBJ2-1; 11 bases fit TRBD2. This CDR3 has 18 amino acids. The V gene end was trimmed by 2 bases and the J gene end by 2 bases; junction bases not matched to a gene: 8. Germline values: CDR1 SGHTA, CDR2 FQGNSA. In nucleotides, the CDR3 is TGTGCCAGCAGCTTATATAGCGGGAGGGTAATAACCTACAATGAGCAGTTCTTC. It yields the protein CASSLYSGRVITYNEQFF. Full variable domain (remainder filled in from reference TRBV7-2 and TRBJ2-1): GAGVSQSPSNKVTEKGKDVELRCDPISGHTALYWYRQSLGQGLEFLIYFQGNSAPDKSGLPSDRFSAERTGGSVSTLTIQRTQQEDSAVYLCASSLYSGRVITYNEQFFGPGTRLTVL.

This clone was recorded a few times. This chain links TRBV18 with TRBJ1-2; D may be TRBD1 (5 bases). There are 15 residues in the CDR3. The germline V and J ends were trimmed by 1 base and 2 bases, with 11 bases remaining between them. Germline loops: CDR1 KGHSH, CDR2 LQKENI. CDR3 residues: CASSPLRGGNYGYTF. DNA for the CDR3: TGTGCCAGCTCACCACTCCGGGGCGGAAACTATGGCTACACCTTC.

The V and J genes are TRBV7-9 and TRBJ1-3, with 7 bases fitting TRBD1. There are 16 residues in the CDR3. Germline loops: CDR1 SEHNR, CDR2 FQNEAQ (reference sequence). V shed 1 base and J 4 bases; nucleotides not matched to a gene: 7. This chain's CDR3 is CASSLVKGAKGNTIYF. The DNA of the CDR3 is TGTGCCAGCAGCTTAGTAAAGGGGGCGAAAGGAAACACCATATATTTT.

CDR3 DNA sequence: TGTGCCAGCAGCAAATCGACCCGGGACAGGGCATATCTTGCTTTCTTT. The encoded protein is CASSKSTRDRAYLAFF. The rearrangement links TRBV7-2 to TRBJ1-1, with 9 bases that match TRBD1. Looked up from germline, CDR1 is SGHTA and CDR2 is FQGNSA. V lost 5 bases to trimming and J lost 11 bases; unmatched junction nucleotides: 18. This CDR3 has 16 amino acids.

This clone occurred once. This rearrangement joins TRBV10-3 to TRBJ1-5; 7 nucleotides match TRBD1. This CDR3 is 14 amino acids long. Germline V lookup: CDR1 ENHRY, CDR2 SYGVKD. The V segment lost 5 bases and the J segment 6 bases; nucleotides outside the gene matches: 7. The CDR3 reads CAISNDRAGQPQHF. The CDR3 nucleotides are TGTGCCATCAGTAACGACAGGGCGGGTCAGCCCCAGCATTTT.

J is TRBJ2-1 and V is TRBV7-2, with D possibly TRBD2 on 6 matching bases. The CDR3 is 13 amino acids. V lost 5 bases and J 13 bases, leaving 18 bases between the germline ends. CDR1 and CDR2 from the germline V gene are SGHTA and FQGNSA. The CDR3 region is CASSLGGVGIQFF. The CDR3, as DNA: TGTGCCAGCAGCCTCGGCGGGGTCGGGATACAGTTCTTC.

V and J are TRBV2 and TRBJ2-2; 8 positions agree with TRBD1. The CDR3 has 14 amino acids. V gave up 5 bases and J gave up 8 bases; unmatched junction bases: 7. Germline V gene data show CDR1 as SNHLY and CDR2 as FYNNEI. The chain's CDR3 is CASSQDRVGGELFF. In DNA, the CDR3 is TGTGCCAGCAGTCAGGACAGGGTAGGAGGGGAGCTGTTTTTT. Complete variable domain (other parts from reference TRBV2 and TRBJ2-2): EPEVTQTPSHQVTQMGQEVILRCVPISNHLYFYWYRQILGQKVEFLVSFYNNEISEKSEIFDDQFSVERPDGSNFTLKIRSTKLEDSAMYFCASSQDRVGGELFFGEGSRLTVL.

This clone was seen only once. The V call is TRBV28, the J call TRBJ1-6; D is undetermined. The CDR3 runs to 14 residues. The germline V gene encodes CDR1 MDHEN and CDR2 SYDVKM. Trimming stripped 6 bases from V and 1 base from J, with 7 bases between. The CDR3 here is CASRDGSYNSPLHF. The CDR3 DNA sequence: TGTGCCAGCAGGGATGGTTCCTATAATTCACCCCTCCACTTT.

This clone showed up just a few times. The V and J genes are TRBV28 and TRBJ2-7; a weak D match, TRBD2 (6 bases). The CDR3 length is 13 residues. V lost 2 bases to trimming and J lost 4 bases, with 9 bases between them. The germline CDR1 and CDR2 sequences are MDHEN and SYDVKM. The CDR3 is CASSLLAIYEQYF. The CDR3 DNA reads TGTGCCAGCAGTTTACTAGCGATTTACGAGCAGTACTTC. Variable domain in full (rest from reference TRBV28 and TRBJ2-7): DVKVTQSSRYLVKRTGEKVFLECVQDMDHENMFWYRQDPGLGLRLIYFSYDVKMKEKGDIPEGYSVSREKKERFSLILESASTNQTSMYLCASSLLAIYEQYFGPGTRLTVT.

J is TRBJ1-3 and V is TRBV6-5; D call uncertain. This CDR3 is 15 amino acids long. Germline CDR1 reads MNHEY; CDR2 reads SVGAGI. V was clipped by 0 bases and J by 2 bases, with 8 bases between them. The CDR3 DNA follows: TGTGCCAGCAGTTACTCGGTAGGGCCTGGAAACACCATATATTTT. Its translation: CASSYSVGPGNTIYF.

This clone was found once. The CDR3 spells CARSSNPLSGTDTQYF. DNA of the CDR3: TGTGCCAGAAGTAGCAATCCCTTGTCGGGCACAGATACGCAGTATTTT. The rearrangement uses TRBV5-3 and TRBJ2-3; the D is unclear. TRBV5-3 is filed as an ORF, its function uncertain. This CDR3 region has 16 residues. V gave up 5 bases and J gave up 1 base, with 17 bases separating them.

This clone was picked up a small number of times. The chain joins TRBV19 to TRBJ1-2; TRBD1 matches at 9 bases. Trimming at V came to 1 base and at J to 6 bases, leaving 12 bases not matched to a gene. Germline CDR1 reads LNHDA; CDR2 reads SQIVND (reference sequence). CDR3 length: 17 residues. CDR3 nucleotides: TGTGCCAGTAGTATAGGTCCGCCGACAGGGGGAATTCATGGCTACACCTTC. This encodes CASSIGPPTGGIHGYTF.

The DNA for the CDR3 is TGTGCCATCAGTAACCGGGTCCCGAACACTGAAGCTTTCTTT. Protein product: CAISNRVPNTEAFF. This chain joins TRBV10-3 and TRBJ1-1; no firm D call. The CDR3 has 14 residues. Trimming removed 5 bases from V and 1 base from J, with 11 bases in between. The germline V gene encodes CDR1 ENHRY and CDR2 SYGVKD.

This clone was seen a few times. V gene TRBV2 combines with J gene TRBJ1-5; D is undetermined. Trimming removed 2 bases at V and 6 bases at J, with 11 bases between. Germline CDR1 is SNHLY and CDR2 is FYNNEI. The CDR3 runs to 14 residues. The CDR3 sequence is CASSENQGSQPQHF. The CDR3 DNA follows: TGTGCCAGCAGTGAAAATCAAGGGAGTCAGCCCCAGCATTTT.

V gene TRBV19 combines with J gene TRBJ2-7; 7 bases are a match to TRBD1. This CDR3 has 16 residues. In germline, CDR1 is LNHDA, CDR2 SQIVND (reference sequence). J was trimmed by 5 bases and V by 5 bases; bases with no gene match: 15. The CDR3 sequence: CASSSLGGFLNHEQYF. The CDR3 coding sequence is TGTGCCAGTAGTTCATTAGGGGGCTTCCTCAACCACGAGCAGTACTTC.

The chain carries TRBV6-2 or TRBV6-3 and TRBJ2-7; D is uncertain. V was shortened by 6 bases and J by 3 bases, with 12 bases between the two germline ends. This CDR3 is built from 13 residues. Germline V gives CDR1 MNHEY, CDR2 SVGEGT. DNA of the CDR3: TGTGCCAGCAGCCCACTCGACGGCTACGAGCAGTACTTC. Translation: CASSPLDGYEQYF.

The chain links TRBV20-1 to TRBJ2-5, with D possibly TRBD2 on 5 matching bases. The germline CDR1 and CDR2 sequences are DFQATT and SNEGSKA (reference sequence). V was pared by 7 bases and J by 7 bases, with 13 bases between. The CDR3 loop spans 11 amino acids. CDR3 DNA sequence: TGCAGTGTAGAGCGGTCTAGGACCCAGTACTTC. Amino acids: CSVERSRTQYF.

The CDR3 region is CATGWRELGGELFF. CDR3 DNA: TGTGCCACCGGGTGGCGGGAGTTGGGCGGGGAGCTGTTTTTT. This sequence joins TRBV15 and TRBJ2-2, with 7 bases identical to TRBD2. V lost 8 bases to trimming and J lost 7 bases; unmatched junction nucleotides: 10. The CDR3 contains 14 residues. CDR1 and CDR2 from the germline V gene are LNHNV and YYDKDF (reference sequence).

V is TRBV9 and J is TRBJ1-3, with a tentative D call TRBD1 (5 bases). Germline loops: CDR1 SGDLS, CDR2 YYNGEE. CDR3 length equals 17 residues. V was trimmed by 0 bases and J by 0 bases, leaving 13 bases between them. The chain's CDR3 is CASSVGSGTTSGNTIYF. The CDR3 bases are TGTGCCAGCAGCGTAGGTTCAGGGACCACCTCTGGAAACACCATATATTTT.

This clone was recorded once. The chain is built from TRBV4-1 and TRBJ2-3, with 14 bases aligning to TRBD2. The V gene end was trimmed by 2 bases and the J gene end by 6 bases; junction bases not matched to a gene: 4. The CDR3 totals 16 residues. The germline CDR1 and CDR2 sequences are MGHRA and YSYEKL. The CDR3 region has the DNA TGCGCCAGCAGCCAATCGACTAGCGGGAGGGGGGATACGCAGTATTTT. This sequence encodes CASSQSTSGRGDTQYF.

The rearrangement uses TRBV29-1 and TRBJ2-5; D unresolved. This CDR3 region has 13 residues. Germline assignment: CDR1 SQVTM and CDR2 ANQGSEA. The CDR3 nucleotides read TGCTCCTTTGCCCAGACATTAAAAGAGACCCAGTACTTC. Residues: CSFAQTLKETQYF.

This sequence joins TRBV7-2 and TRBJ1-2, with a tentative D call TRBD1 (6 bases). Between the trimmed V and J ends, which lost 5 bases and 4 bases, there was a span of 17 bases. Per the germline V gene, CDR1 is SGHTA and CDR2 is FQGNSA. CDR3 length equals 15 residues. CDR3 residues: CASSRQAGEGYGYTF. CDR3 DNA sequence: TGTGCCAGCAGCCGGCAGGCAGGGGAGGGCTATGGCTACACCTTC.

The rearrangement uses TRBV28 and TRBJ1-5, with D perhaps matching TRBD1 (5 bases). Trimming left V 7 bases short and J 5 bases short, with 21 bases between. The length of the CDR3 is 16 residues. Per the germline V gene, CDR1 is MDHEN and CDR2 is SYDVKM. This CDR3 is CASNIGGVRGDQPQHF. The DNA for the CDR3 is TGTGCCAGCAACATTGGTGGGGTAAGGGGTGATCAGCCCCAGCATTTT.

This clone was recorded once. The gene calls are TRBV7-3 and TRBJ2-7; D call uncertain. The CDR3 contains 15 residues. Germline V CDR1 and CDR2: SGHTA, FQGTGA. The CDR3 coding sequence is TGTGCCAGCAGGTTAAAGGCGGAGCCCCACGGGGAGCAGTACGTC. Encoded protein: CASRLKAEPHGEQYV.

The chain has TRBV30 and TRBJ1-1; D is perhaps TRBD1 (6 bases). V was cut by 3 bases and J by 5 bases, with 19 bases left in between. The CDR3 is 15 amino acids. Per germline, CDR1 GTSNPN and CDR2 SVGIG (reference sequence). This CDR3 is CAWRSGTTWGTEAFF. CDR3 sequence (DNA): TGTGCCTGGAGATCGGGGACAACTTGGGGGACTGAAGCTTTCTTT.

The chain has TRBV27 and TRBJ2-7; the match to TRBD1 covers 8 bases. V lost 5 bases and J lost 2; bases outside the gene matches: 2. CDR3 length: 13 residues. Looked up from germline, CDR1 is MNHEY and CDR2 is SMNVEV (reference sequence). CDR3 in DNA: TGTGCCAGCAGTCCGGGACAGGCCTACGAGCAGTACTTC. Translating gives CASSPGQAYEQYF.

J is TRBJ1-5 and V is TRBV3-1 (or the pseudogene TRBV3-2), with a tentative D call TRBD1 (5 bases). CDR1 LGHDT and CDR2 YNNKEL come from the germline V gene (reference sequence). Trimming took off 1 base at V and 6 bases at J, with 13 bases between the two ends. CDR3 size: 15 residues. Here the CDR3 DNA reads TGTGCCAGCAGCCAAGTTTATGGGGGTGGTCAGCCCCAGCATTTT. Its translation is CASSQVYGGGQPQHF.

The chain has TRBV18 and TRBJ1-3, with a weak D call TRBD1 (6 bases). The CDR3 is made up of 16 amino acids. Trimming took off 3 bases at V and 0 bases at J, with 12 bases between the two ends. Germline V CDR1 and CDR2: KGHSH, LQKENI. This CDR3 is CASSPPRTDSGNTIYF. DNA for the CDR3: TGTGCCAGCTCACCTCCCCGGACAGACTCTGGAAACACCATATATTTT. Using reference TRBV18 and TRBJ1-3 for the parts outside the CDR3, the full variable domain is NAGVMQNPRHLVRRRGQEARLRCSPMKGHSHVYWYRQLPEEGLKFMVYLQKENIIDESGMPKERFSAEFPKEGPSILRIQQVVRGDSAAYFCASSPPRTDSGNTIYFGEGSWLTVV.